The 24 T cell receptor beta chains below all came from one sample that was sequenced in a study of T cell repertoires in cytomegalovirus infection. TCRdb itself ran the reads through MiXCR, one entry per CDR3 protein. The data show 130,000 or so distinct CDR3 sequences, 6.5% seen once. Sequenced material: PBMCs. The receptors were gathered from a human donor in good health (CMV status not recorded). Some clones in this sample may be carry-over from other donors' samples.

The sample holds many counts of this clonotype. The rearrangement uses TRBV7-6 and TRBJ2-3; D may be TRBD1 (6 bases). Germline V lookup: CDR1 SGHVS, CDR2 FNYEAQ. The V gene lost 4 bases and the J gene lost 6 bases, with 17 bases spanning the gap. The CDR3 covers 15 residues. CDR3 sequence reads: CASSSSGTPGDTQYF. The CDR3 DNA is TGTGCCAGCAGCTCGTCCGGGACACCAGGGGATACGCAGTATTTT. The variable domain in full, with the rest retrieved from reference TRBV7-6 and TRBJ2-3, is GAGVSQSPRYKVTKRGQDVALRCDPISGHVSLYWYRQALGQGPEFLTYFNYEAQQDKSGLPNDRFSAERPEGSISTLTIQRTEQRDSAMYRCASSSSGTPGDTQYFGPGTRLTVL.

In this sample, this clonotype turned up many times. This rearrangement joins TRBV7-8 to TRBJ2-6, with D possibly called TRBD1 or TRBD2 (6 bases each). This CDR3 is built from 17 residues. The V and J ends lost 6 bases and 2 bases respectively, with 17 bases between them. Germline V gene sequence: CDR1 SGHVS, CDR2 FQNEAQ. The CDR3 here is CASSLGGGFAGANVLTF. The CDR3 nucleotides are TGTGCCAGCAGTCTAGGAGGGGGGTTCGCTGGGGCCAACGTCCTGACTTTC.

This clonotype has at least ten counts. This chain uses TRBV5-4 with TRBJ1-2; a weak D match, TRBD1 (5 bases). Germline lookup yields CDR1 SGHNT and CDR2 YYREEE (reference sequence). The CDR3 length is 13 residues. Trimming shortened V by 5 bases and J by 6 bases, and 14 bases separated the two germline ends. CDR3 sequence reads: CASRRGGGDGYTF. CDR3 nucleotides: TGTGCCAGCAGACGTGGTGGGGGGGATGGCTACACCTTC.

This clonotype was seen many times. V gene TRBV20-1 combines with J gene TRBJ1-5; 8 bases line up with TRBD1. The junction had 5 bases not matched to a gene; V was cut back by 6 bases and J by 1 base. The CDR3 is 14 residues long. Looked up from germline, CDR1 is DFQATT and CDR2 is SNEGSKA (reference sequence). This CDR3 reads CSAVRGQSNQPQHF. The DNA of the CDR3 is TGCAGTGCCGTCAGGGGGCAAAGCAATCAGCCCCAGCATTTT.

This clonotype was detected a few times. The rearrangement uses TRBV29-1 and TRBJ2-3; TRBD1 or TRBD2 may be the D gene (5 bases each). Per germline, CDR1 SQVTM and CDR2 ANQGSEA. The V end lost 7 bases, the J end lost 3 bases, and 14 bases lay between the germline ends. The CDR3 is 13 residues long. The DNA for the CDR3 is TGCAGCGCCGTGCCGGGGCTTACAGATACGCAGTATTTT. This codes for CSAVPGLTDTQYF.

In this sample, this clonotype turned up many times. The genes are TRBV7-9 and TRBJ1-3; D ambiguous. This CDR3 is built from 16 residues. Trimming left V 1 base short and J 0 bases short, with 10 bases between. Germline-derived CDR1 and CDR2 are SEHNR and FQNEAQ (reference sequence). The CDR3 protein is CASSLDGGLSGNTIYF. In DNA, the CDR3 is TGTGCCAGCAGCTTAGACGGCGGACTCTCTGGAAACACCATATATTTT.

In this sample, this clonotype turned up many times. This rearrangement joins TRBV28 to TRBJ2-3, with 13 bases identical to TRBD2. The CDR3 has 15 residues. The J segment lost 6 bases and the V segment lost 7 bases, leaving 7 bases of the junction unmatched. Germline V gives CDR1 MDHEN, CDR2 SYDVKM. The CDR3 region has the DNA TGTGCCAGCAAAACTAGCGGGGGGGGGTTGGATACGCAGTATTTT. Amino acids: CASKTSGGGLDTQYF.

This clonotype was seen a handful of times. A much larger clone lies one base from this, so it may be a read error. The chain has TRBV5-1 and TRBJ2-4, with a tentative D call TRBD1 (6 bases). V was trimmed by 0 bases and J by 5 bases, leaving 18 bases between them. The CDR3 length is 17 residues. Germline loops: CDR1 SGHRS, CDR2 YFSETQ. This chain's CDR3 is CASSLGTAGCVQNIQYF. In DNA form, the CDR3 reads TGCGCCAGCAGCTTGGGGACAGCTGGATGTGTCCAAAACATTCAGTACTTC.

This clonotype was seen more than once but under ten times. The chain recombines TRBV20-1 with TRBJ1-5; 9 bases are shared with TRBD1. Germline loops: CDR1 DFQATT, CDR2 SNEGSKA (reference sequence). The CDR3 is 16 residues long. The junction had 11 bases not matched to a gene; V was cut back by 3 bases and J by 5 bases. The DNA of the CDR3 is TGCAGTGCTAGCCCCACAGGGGGCGCGGGGTATCAGCCCCAGCATTTT. Protein sequence: CSASPTGGAGYQPQHF.

There are many counts of this clonotype. The chain has TRBV5-1 and TRBJ1-2; 10 bases map to TRBD1. Germline V CDR1 and CDR2: SGHRS, YFSETQ. There are 15 residues in the CDR3. The trim removed 4 bases at V and 3 bases at J, leaving 6 bases unmatched. CDR3 amino acids: CASSPGTGDYYGYTF. CDR3 nucleotides: TGCGCCAGCAGCCCCGGGACAGGGGACTACTATGGCTACACCTTC. The full variable domain, rest sourced from reference TRBV5-1 and TRBJ1-2, is KAGVTQTPRYLIKTRGQQVTLSCSPISGHRSVSWYQQTPGQGLQFLFEYFSETQRNKGNFPGRFSGRQFSNSRSEMNVSTLELGDSALYLCASSPGTGDYYGYTFGSGTRLTVV.

The chain has TRBV6-4 and TRBJ2-3; 9 bases align to TRBD2. CDR3 size: 19 residues. CDR1 and CDR2 from the germline V gene are MRHNA and SNTAGT. J gave up 3 bases and V 3 bases, and 16 bases lay outside the gene matches. The CDR3 loop reads CASSEDPSGEGLGTDTQYF. CDR3 in DNA: TGTGCCAGCAGTGAAGACCCTAGCGGGGAAGGTCTCGGGACAGATACGCAGTATTTT.

The chain recombines TRBV7-6 with TRBJ2-7; D gene unclear. Germline CDR1 reads SGHVS; CDR2 reads FNYEAQ. This CDR3 is 13 amino acids long. V shed 3 bases and J shed 4 bases, with 10 bases lying between them. CDR3 protein: CASSFLSPYEQYF. The CDR3 coding sequence is TGTGCCAGCAGCTTCCTATCCCCTTACGAGCAGTACTTC.

The chain couples TRBV5-4 to TRBJ2-7; TRBD1 matches 11 bases. Germline CDR1 and CDR2: SGHNT and YYREEE (reference sequence). The CDR3 spans 15 residues. Unmatched junction bases numbered 8, after V lost 0 bases and J lost 9 bases. As DNA, the CDR3 is TGTGCCAGCAGCTTGGTGGGGACAGGGGGTGACGGGCAGTACTTC. It encodes CASSLVGTGGDGQYF.

This clonotype was counted at least ten times. This rearrangement joins TRBV19 to TRBJ1-3, with a weak D call TRBD1 (5 bases). The CDR3 sequence is 13 residues long. The germline CDR1 and CDR2 sequences are LNHDA and SQIVND (reference sequence). V lost 9 bases and J lost 3, with 12 bases in between. CDR3 region: CASRRGGGNTIYF. CDR3 nucleotide sequence: TGTGCCAGCCGCCGGGGCGGTGGAAACACCATATATTTT.

This clonotype was observed many times. The V and J genes are TRBV10-3 and TRBJ1-4; D is uncertain. The germline V gene has CDR1 ENHRY and CDR2 SYGVKD. Between the trimmed V and J ends, which lost 8 bases and 0 bases, there was a span of 10 bases. The CDR3 contains 14 residues. CDR3 region: CAIGSIATNEKLFF. Here the CDR3 DNA reads TGTGCCATCGGATCCATAGCAACTAATGAAAAACTGTTTTTT.

This clonotype came up many times. CDR3 loop: CASSYTRAKLNEQFF. The CDR3 nucleotides read TGTGCCAGCAGTTACACCCGGGCCAAACTGAATGAGCAGTTCTTC. The chain links TRBV6-8 to TRBJ2-1; no clear D gene. The CDR3 length is 15 residues. Germline lookup yields CDR1 MNHGY and CDR2 SAAAGT. V lost 2 bases to trimming and J lost 7 bases, with 15 bases between them.

This clonotype was counted at least ten times. The V call is TRBV7-8, the J call TRBJ2-5; D possibly corresponds to TRBD1 (5 bases). This CDR3 spans 15 amino acids. The V end lost 6 bases, the J end lost 7 bases, and 21 bases lay between the germline ends. Germline V gene data show CDR1 as SGHVS and CDR2 as FQNEAQ. The CDR3 DNA is TGTGCCAGCAGGCAGGCGGTTGGGGCCCCAGGGACCCAGTACTTC. It yields the protein CASRQAVGAPGTQYF.

This clonotype came up many times. The rearrangement joins TRBV14 to TRBJ2-5; 8 positions match TRBD2. The CDR3 is 14 residues long. In germline, CDR1 is SGHDN, CDR2 FVKESK. Trimming cost V 1 base and J 5 bases; bases outside gene matches: 3. The CDR3 DNA follows: TGTGCCAGCAGCCAAGGCGGGGGGTCGGAGACCCAGTACTTC. Its translation is CASSQGGGSETQYF.

The table lists this clonotype with many counts. The chain links TRBV7-2 to TRBJ2-7; D is uncertain. V was pared by 3 bases and J by 0 bases, with 3 bases between. Germline assignment: CDR1 SGHTA and CDR2 FQGNSA. The length of the CDR3 is 12 residues. The DNA for the CDR3 is TGTGCCAGCAGCTTGCACTCCTACGAGCAGTACTTC. Translating gives CASSLHSYEQYF.

In its sample, this clonotype was seen many times. V is TRBV11-1 and J is TRBJ2-5; D unresolved. CDR1 is SGHAT and CDR2 is FQDESV in the germline V gene (reference sequence). The CDR3 has 12 amino acids. Trimming removed 6 bases at V and 0 bases at J, with 5 bases between. The CDR3 loop is CASRRNQETQYF. CDR3 DNA: TGTGCCAGCAGACGGAACCAAGAGACCCAGTACTTC.

This clonotype was detected a few times. This chain links TRBV6-8 with TRBJ1-1; no firm D call. Trimming cost V 6 bases and J 10 bases, with 12 bases left between them. The CDR3 loop spans 11 amino acids. Germline V gene sequence: CDR1 MNHGY, CDR2 SAAAGT. The CDR3 bases are TGTGCCAGCAGGTCCTCCGGCGGAGCTTTCTTT. Translated: CASRSSGGAFF.

This clonotype was seen at least ten times. The V gene is TRBV7-2, the J gene TRBJ2-5; 11 nucleotides align to TRBD2. This CDR3 contains 13 residues. Per germline, CDR1 SGHTA and CDR2 FQGNSA. V trimming: 7 bases; J trimming: 4 bases; junction bases outside the gene matches: 2. The CDR3 is CASTLAGGETQYF. The CDR3 DNA sequence: TGTGCCAGCACGCTAGCGGGGGGAGAGACCCAGTACTTC. The variable domain in full, with the rest retrieved from reference TRBV7-2 and TRBJ2-5, is GAGVSQSPSNKVTEKGKDVELRCDPISGHTALYWYRQSLGQGLEFLIYFQGNSAPDKSGLPSDRFSAERTGGSVSTLTIQRTQQEDSAVYLCASTLAGGETQYFGPGTRLLVL.

This clonotype was observed a single time. This may be a read error, as it is one base from a much larger clone. This chain joins TRBV2 and TRBJ1-1; D uncertain. V was cut by 3 bases and J by 4 bases, with 9 bases left in between. CDR3 length: 13 amino acids. CDR1 and CDR2 from the germline V gene are SNHLY and FYNNEI. The CDR3 DNA reads TGTGCCAGCAGTGAGGAGATGACCACTGAAGCTTTCTTT. Protein product: CASSEEMTTEAFF.

In its sample, this clonotype was seen many times. This rearrangement joins TRBV29-1 to TRBJ1-2, with 7 bases aligning to TRBD1. Germline CDR1 and CDR2: SQVTM and ANQGSEA. This CDR3 spans 16 amino acids. J was trimmed by 8 bases and V by 1 base; bases with no gene match: 16. CDR3 sequence: CSVEAGTTGVIYGYTF. In DNA, the CDR3 is TGCAGCGTTGAAGCGGGCACTACAGGGGTTATTTACGGCTACACCTTC. The whole variable domain, remainder taken from reference TRBV29-1 and TRBJ1-2, is SAVISQKPSRDICQRGTSLTIQCQVDSQVTMMFWYRQQPGQSLTLIATANQGSEATYESGFVIDKFPISRPNLTFSTLTVSNMSPEDSSIYLCSVEAGTTGVIYGYTFGSGTRLTVV.